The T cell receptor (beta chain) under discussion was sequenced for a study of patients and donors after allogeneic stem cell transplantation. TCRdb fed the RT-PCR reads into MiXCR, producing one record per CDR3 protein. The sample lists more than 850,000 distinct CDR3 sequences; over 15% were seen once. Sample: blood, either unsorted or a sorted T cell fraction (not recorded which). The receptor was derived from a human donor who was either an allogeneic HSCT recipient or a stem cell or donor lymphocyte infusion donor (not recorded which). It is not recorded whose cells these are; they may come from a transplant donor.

CDR3 residues: CASSRTLFNEQFF. The CDR3 bases are TGTGCCAGTAGCCGAACTCTCTTCAATGAGCAGTTCTTC. V gene TRBV19 combines with J gene TRBJ2-1; D not resolved. Germline V gives CDR1 LNHDA, CDR2 SQIVND (reference sequence). The length of the CDR3 is 13 residues. Trimming stripped 6 bases from V and 6 bases from J, with 12 bases between.